What follows is one T cell receptor beta chain and its context. Treatment given: 15 Gy SBRT to primary tumor, nephrectomy 4 weeks later. Nephrectomy followed 15 Gy stereotactic body radiation by 4 weeks. The record originates from a study of radiation and T cells in renal cell carcinoma. The repertoire was sequenced with immunoSEQ multiplex PCR; TCRdb's copy has only in-frame clones and lacks some. The top ten hold 15% to 20% of the sample, which has roughly 9,300 clones, around 63% seen once. The origin of this receptor is a woman aged 50 to 60 with renal cell carcinoma. The starting material was tumor tissue, obtained from a patient whose treatment included radiotherapy and nephrectomy.

This CDR3 is CASSLGGQETQYF. CDR3 sequence (DNA): TGCGCCAGCAGCCTGGGTGGGCAAGAGACCCAGTACTTC. This sequence joins TRBV5-1 and TRBJ2-5; D remains ambiguous. Germline CDR1 SGHRS, CDR2 YFSETQ. V lost 4 bases, J lost 2 bases, and 9 bases lay in between. The CDR3 extends over 13 amino acids.